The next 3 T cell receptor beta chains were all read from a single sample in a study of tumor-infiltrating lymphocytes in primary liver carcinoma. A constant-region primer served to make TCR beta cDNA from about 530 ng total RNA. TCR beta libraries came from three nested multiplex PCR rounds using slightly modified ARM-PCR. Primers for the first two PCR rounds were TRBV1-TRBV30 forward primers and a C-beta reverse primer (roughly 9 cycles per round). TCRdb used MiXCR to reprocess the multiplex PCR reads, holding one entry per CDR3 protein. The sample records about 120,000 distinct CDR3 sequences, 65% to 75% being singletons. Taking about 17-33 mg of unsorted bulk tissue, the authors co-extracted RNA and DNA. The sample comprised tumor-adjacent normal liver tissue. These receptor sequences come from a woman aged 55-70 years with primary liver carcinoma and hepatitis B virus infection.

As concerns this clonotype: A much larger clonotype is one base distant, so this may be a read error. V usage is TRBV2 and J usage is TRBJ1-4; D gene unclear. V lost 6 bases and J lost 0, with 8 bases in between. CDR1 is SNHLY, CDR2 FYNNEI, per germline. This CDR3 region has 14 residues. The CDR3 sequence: CASSEAATNEKLFF. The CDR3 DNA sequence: TGTGCCAGCAGCGAGGCAGCAACTAATGAAAAACTGTTTTTT.

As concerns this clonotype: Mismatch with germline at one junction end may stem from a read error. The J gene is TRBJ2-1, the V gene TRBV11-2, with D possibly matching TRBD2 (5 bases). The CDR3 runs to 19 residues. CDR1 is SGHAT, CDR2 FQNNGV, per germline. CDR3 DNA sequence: TGTGCCAGCAACTTAGATCCGGCGAGTAGCGTGAGTTTTTATAGTGAGCAATTCTTT. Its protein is CASNLDPASSVSFYSEQFF.

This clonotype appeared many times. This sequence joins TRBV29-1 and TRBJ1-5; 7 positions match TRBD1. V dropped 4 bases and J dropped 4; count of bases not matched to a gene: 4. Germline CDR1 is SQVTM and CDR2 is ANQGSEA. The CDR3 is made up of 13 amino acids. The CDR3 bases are TGCAGCGTTGCAGGGGGGTGGAATCAGCCCCAGCATTTT. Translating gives CSVAGGWNQPQHF.